The subject of this entry is one TCR beta chain. This sample includes further DNA sequences coding for the same CDR3. CDR1 and CDR2 from the germline V gene are LNHDA and SQIVND (reference sequence). Trimming at V came to 5 bases and at J to 0 bases, leaving 3 bases not matched to a gene. This CDR3 has 15 amino acids. These data are taken from a study of blood T cell repertoires in COVID-19. As originally analysed: Estimation of nucleated cell counts relied on the amplification of reference gene primers. TCRdb keeps only in-frame clones here, not all; method: immunoSEQ multiplex PCR. The DNA was the basis for D and trimming; V, J and clone size are from that table. The sample lists about 140,000 clones, approximately 80% occurring once.

The source material was peripheral blood. The chain couples TRBV19 to TRBJ2-1; the match to TRBD2 covers 8 bases. This sequence was found in a man between 65 and 80 years old who had recovered from COVID-19. CDR3: CASSVSGSSYNEQFF. For the CDR3, the DNA is TGTGCCAGTAGTGTAAGCGGGAGCTCCTACAATGAGCAGTTCTTC.